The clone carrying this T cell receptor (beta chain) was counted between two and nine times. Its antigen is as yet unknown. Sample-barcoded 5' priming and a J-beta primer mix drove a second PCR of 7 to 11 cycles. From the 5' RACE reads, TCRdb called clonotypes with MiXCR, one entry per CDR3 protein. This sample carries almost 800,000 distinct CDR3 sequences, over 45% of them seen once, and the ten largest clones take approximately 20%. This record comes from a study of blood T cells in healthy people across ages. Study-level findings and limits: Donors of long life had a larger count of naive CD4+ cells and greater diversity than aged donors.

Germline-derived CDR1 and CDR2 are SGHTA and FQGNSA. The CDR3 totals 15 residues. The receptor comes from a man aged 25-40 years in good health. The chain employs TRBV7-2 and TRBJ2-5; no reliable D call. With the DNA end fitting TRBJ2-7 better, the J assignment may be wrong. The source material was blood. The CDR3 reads CASSLVGSSPYEQYF. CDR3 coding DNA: TGTGCCAGCAGCTTAGTAGGGTCTTCGCCCTACGAGCAGTACTTC.